These T cell receptor beta chains were read from a single sample in a study of vaccination effects on CD4 cells after COVID-19. Clones were sequenced by immunoSEQ multiplex PCR, and TCRdb holds only the in-frame ones, with some missing. Of around 46,000 clones in the sample, about 68% are singletons; the top ten hold approximately 29%. What these receptors recognize is not known. This material consisted of CD4+ T cells from PBMCs cultured with a peptide pool, taken before COVID-19 vaccination. The receptors originated from a human donor who had a prior SARS-CoV-2 infection. The CDR3 runs from the conserved cysteine through the conserved F or W. D genes are given only for firm matches. Some rows mark clone size as missing; the rest say once, few, many or name a class of expanded clone.

clone size,J gene,V gene,D gene,CDR3 DNA,CDR3 protein
.,TRBJ2-1,TRBV7-9,TRBD2,TGTGCCAGCAGCCCGTATAGCGGGAGGGCCTACAATGAGCAGTTCTTC,CASSPYSGRAYNEQFF
.,TRBJ2-3,TRBV6-5,.,TGTGCCAGCAAGATCATAGGGGCAGATACGCAGTATTTT,CASKIIGADTQYF
.,TRBJ2-5,TRBV5-4,TRBD2,TGTGCCAGCAGCTCCGTACAAGAGACTAGCGGGAGAGAGACCCAGTACTTC,CASSSVQETSGRETQYF
.,TRBJ1-3,TRBV2,TRBD1,TGTGCCAGCACCCCCCAGGGGGGTAGCTCTGGAAACACCATATATTTT,CASTPQGGSSGNTIYF
.,TRBJ1-3,TRBV24-1,.,TGTGCCACCAGTGATCGGACAGCCGGGAACACCATATATTTT,CATSDRTAGNTIYF
.,TRBJ2-7,TRBV18,TRBD2,TGTGCCAGCTCACGGGGCCTAGCGGGAGTCTACGAGCAGTACTTC,CASSRGLAGVYEQYF
.,TRBJ1-3,TRBV16,.,TGTGCCAGCAGCCAATCGGGCAGGGGTGACACCATATATTTT,CASSQSGRGDTIYF
.,TRBJ2-5,TRBV7-2,.,TGTGCCAGCAGCTTACGTCTACAAGAGACCCAGTACTTC,CASSLRLQETQYF
.,TRBJ1-4,TRBV27,.,TGTGCCAGCAGTTTAGTCCGCGGGAGGGGTAATGAAAAACTGTTTTTT,CASSLVRGRGNEKLFF
.,TRBJ2-7,TRBV7-2,.,TGTGCCAGCAGCTTCGGGGGTCCTCGGGTCGAGCAGTACTTC,CASSFGGPRVEQYF
.,TRBJ2-2,TRBV21-1,.,TGTGCCAGCAGCACGAGGGACAGGGAGAACACCGGGGAGCTGTTTTTT,CASSTRDRENTGELFF
.,TRBJ1-2,TRBV11-2,.,TGTGCCAGCAGCTTAGCTGCCCGGTCCTATGGCTACACCTTC,CASSLAARSYGYTF
.,TRBJ2-7,TRBV11-3,.,TGTGCCAGCAGCTTAGGCCCCGGGACGGGAGCCTACGAGCAGTACTTC,CASSLGPGTGAYEQYF
.,TRBJ2-1,TRBV18,.,TGTGCCAGCTCACCCCGAGGGGGGGGCAGGGGCAATGAGCAGTTCTTC,CASSPRGGGRGNEQFF
.,TRBJ2-5,TRBV7-9,.,TGTGCCAGCAGCGCTCAGTTAGAGACCCAGTACTTC,CASSAQLETQYF
few,TRBJ2-3,TRBV4-3,.,TGCGCCAGCAGCCGAAATAGAGATACGCAGTATTTT,CASSRNRDTQYF
few,TRBJ1-2,TRBV3-1/TRBV3-2,.,TGTGCCAGCAGCCAGTTTCTGGGTAACTATGGCTACACCTTC,CASSQFLGNYGYTF
.,TRBJ2-2,TRBV18,TRBD2,TGTGCCAGCTCACCACTCTCAGGCGGGAGTAACACCGGGGAGCTGTTTTTT,CASSPLSGGSNTGELFF
.,TRBJ2-7,TRBV25-1,.,TGTGCCAGCAGGACTACAGGGTCCTACGAGCAGTACTTC,CASRTTGSYEQYF
.,TRBJ2-1,TRBV24-1,.,TGTGCCACCAGCGGGAGTCCCTACAATGAGCAGTTCTTC,CATSGSPYNEQFF
few,TRBJ2-7,TRBV5-4,TRBD1,TGTGCCAGCAGCCTCAGGGGGCCCCACGAGCAGTACTTC,CASSLRGPHEQYF
.,TRBJ2-3,TRBV2,.,TGTGCCAGCAGTCTTCGGCTTAGCACAGATACGCAGTATTTT,CASSLRLSTDTQYF
.,TRBJ2-7,TRBV6-2/TRBV6-3,.,TGTGCCAGCAGTCCCGCCGGGACGAACAACTACGAGCAGTACTTC,CASSPAGTNNYEQYF
.,TRBJ2-1,TRBV11-3,.,TGTGCCAGCAGCTTAGGCCAACATGGTGACACCTACAATGAGCAGTTCTTC,CASSLGQHGDTYNEQFF
once,TRBJ1-2,TRBV9,.,TGTGCCAGCAGCGTCGGGGGGGCCTATGGCTACACCTTC,CASSVGGAYGYTF
.,TRBJ2-1,TRBV5-1,TRBD2,TGCGCCAGCAGCTTAAACTTAGCGGGAGGGGTTGAGCAGTTCTTC,CASSLNLAGGVEQFF
once,TRBJ2-3,TRBV6-2/TRBV6-3,TRBD2,TGTGCCAGCAGTTACCCACGGACTAGCGCTAGCACAGATACGCAGTATTTT,CASSYPRTSASTDTQYF
once,TRBJ1-6,TRBV2,.,TGTGCCAGCAGTGAAGGTCCGATGACTCGTTTGGCCCTCCACTTT,CASSEGPMTRLALHF
.,TRBJ2-6,TRBV7-2,.,TGTGCCAGCAGCGGAACGTCAGGGGCTGGGGCCAACGTCCTGACTTTC,CASSGTSGAGANVLTF
few,TRBJ1-2,TRBV2,TRBD1,TGTGCCAGCAGAGGGACAGGGGTTGGCTACACCTTC,CASRGTGVGYTF
.,TRBJ2-3,TRBV19,.,TGTGCCAGTAGCCCCACGCCTGGCACAGATACGCAGTATTTT,CASSPTPGTDTQYF
.,TRBJ2-1,TRBV6-2/TRBV6-3,TRBD2,TGTGCCAGCAGTTACGGTAGCGGGGGTCCAGGGCAGTTCTTC,CASSYGSGGPGQFF
.,TRBJ2-7,TRBV6-5,.,TGTGCCAGCAGTCCCCCGGGCCAGGGGTACGAGCAGTACTTC,CASSPPGQGYEQYF
.,TRBJ2-7,TRBV5-6,TRBD1,TGTGCCAGCAGCTTGGGGGGACAGGGGGCTTTGCAGTACTTC,CASSLGGQGALQYF
.,TRBJ2-3,TRBV6-1,.,TGTGCCAGCAGTGAGATGACAGCCGTGGCAGATACGCAGTATTTT,CASSEMTAVADTQYF
.,TRBJ2-7,TRBV28,.,TGTGCCAGCAGCCCGGTCAATTCGGCGGGATCCTACGAGCAGTACTTC,CASSPVNSAGSYEQYF
.,TRBJ2-7,TRBV6-1,TRBD2,TGTGCCAGCAGTGAAGAACTAGCGGGAGAGGACTACGAGCAGTACTTC,CASSEELAGEDYEQYF
few,TRBJ2-7,TRBV4-2,.,TGTGCCAGCAGCCAAGACCGTAGGTCCGGCGAGCAGTACTTC,CASSQDRRSGEQYF
.,TRBJ1-4,TRBV4-3,.,TGCGCCAGCAGCCAAGATTCCGGGGGCGGAACTAATGAAAAACTGTTTTTT,CASSQDSGGGTNEKLFF
once,TRBJ2-3,TRBV5-1,TRBD2,TGCGCCAGCAGCTTGCTCGCTAGCGGGGCTGGGGATACGCAGTATTTT,CASSLLASGAGDTQYF
.,TRBJ2-3,TRBV19,TRBD1,TGTGCCACGTGGACCACAGGGGGCTCAGGAGATACGCAGTATTTT,CATWTTGGSGDTQYF
.,TRBJ2-3,TRBV7-9,TRBD1,TGTGCCAGCAGCTTAAGGCAGGGGGGCACAGATACGCAGTATTTT,CASSLRQGGTDTQYF
once,TRBJ1-5,TRBV6-1,.,TGTGCCAGCAGTGAGGGACGGAACAATCAGCCCCAGCATTTT,CASSEGRNNQPQHF
once,TRBJ2-7,TRBV5-6,.,TGTGCCAGCAGCTCGTACTCCTACGAGCAGTACTTC,CASSSYSYEQYF
.,TRBJ2-7,TRBV5-1,.,TGCGCCAGCCGGAAACAGGGTTCTCGCGAGCAGTACTTC,CASRKQGSREQYF
.,TRBJ2-7,TRBV4-1,.,TGCGCCAGCAGCCAAGATCCCTACTACGAGCAGTACTTC,CASSQDPYYEQYF
.,TRBJ1-2,TRBV19,TRBD1,TGTGCCAGTAGTACAGGGGGCGTAACCTATGGCTACACCTTC,CASSTGGVTYGYTF
.,TRBJ1-4,TRBV24-1,TRBD1,TGTGCCACCAGTGAGAGGGGACAGGGGACTGAAAAACTGTTTTTT,CATSERGQGTEKLFF
.,TRBJ2-1,TRBV7-2,TRBD2,TGTGCCAGCAGCTTAGTGGGACTAGCCCCGACGCAGTTCTTC,CASSLVGLAPTQFF
.,TRBJ2-3,TRBV27,TRBD2,TGTGCCAGCAGTTTAACAGGGGCGGGAGGGCCTCGACACACAGATACGCAGTATTTT,CASSLTGAGGPRHTDTQYF